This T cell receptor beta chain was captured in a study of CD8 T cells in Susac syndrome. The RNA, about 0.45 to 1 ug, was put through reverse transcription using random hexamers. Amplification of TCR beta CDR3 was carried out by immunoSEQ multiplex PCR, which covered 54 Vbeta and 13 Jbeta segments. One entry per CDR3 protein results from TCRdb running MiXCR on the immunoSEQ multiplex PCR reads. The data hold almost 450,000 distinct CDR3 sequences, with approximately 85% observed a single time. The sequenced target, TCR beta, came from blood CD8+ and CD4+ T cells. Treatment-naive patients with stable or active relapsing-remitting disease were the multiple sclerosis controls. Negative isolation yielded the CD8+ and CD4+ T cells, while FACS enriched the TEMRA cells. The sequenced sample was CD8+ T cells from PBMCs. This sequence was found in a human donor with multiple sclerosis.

CDR3 sequence (DNA): TGTGCCATCAGTCGGGATAGCGGGGGAACACAGGGGTATACCGGGGAGCTGTTTTTT. This translates into CAISRDSGGTQGYTGELFF. J is TRBJ2-2 and V is TRBV10-3; 9 nucleotides agree with TRBD2. Looked up from germline, CDR1 is ENHRY and CDR2 is SYGVKD. The CDR3 is made up of 19 amino acids. J was trimmed by 5 bases and V by 5 bases; bases with no gene match: 18.